This TCR beta chain appears in the sequencing data of a study of control samples from healthy donors and cancer patients. CDR1 and CDR2 (germline): LNHDA, SQIVND (reference sequence). The germline V and J ends were trimmed by 6 bases and 1 base, with 14 bases remaining between them. This CDR3 comprises 15 residues. The assay was immunoSEQ multiplex PCR, and TCRdb's table has in-frame clones only and misses some. The repertoire holds about 92,000 clones, with around 80% as singletons. Sequences were obtained from blood. This clonotype was obtained from a woman aged 55-69 years in good health. The rearrangement uses TRBV19 and TRBJ2-3; D is undetermined. The CDR3, as DNA: TGTGCCAGTAGATTGGTCCCCGGGCGCACAGATACGCAGTATTTT. Its translation: CASRLVPGRTDTQYF.